This T cell receptor (beta chain) was sequenced for a study of blood T cells in healthy people across ages. Study background: About one barcoded beta molecule was captured per two T cells (by template switching). Study results and caveats: Unknown CMV status may confound age-related changes in expanded clones.

This clonotype showed up just a few times. Its matching antigen is unknown. They isolated at least 6 million PBMCs from each sample. Together with a sample-barcoded 5' primer, a J-beta primer mix was included in a second PCR lasting about 7 to 11 cycles. Each TCR beta cDNA got a 12-nucleotide random molecular identifier. TCRdb re-derived calls from the 5' RACE reads in MiXCR, one entry per CDR3 protein. There are about 1.5 million distinct CDR3 sequences in the sample; about 45% occur only once, and approximately 4% lies in the top ten. Looked up from germline, CDR1 is SGDLS and CDR2 is YYNGEE. The CDR3 length is 15 residues. The J segment lost 6 bases and the V segment lost 0 bases, leaving 4 bases of the junction unmatched.

This clonotype originated in a woman aged 18-29 years in good health. The material sequenced was blood. This chain connects TRBV9 to TRBJ2-1; 9 bases align to TRBD2. The CDR3: CASSVGETSGNEQFF. The CDR3 DNA reads as TGTGCCAGCAGCGTAGGGGAGACTAGCGGCAATGAGCAGTTCTTC.